Each of the 15 T cell receptor beta chains below was sequenced from the same sample in a study of beta chain features in type 1 diabetes. Of the isolated RNA, all was reverse transcribed, and so the sequenced material was expressed TCRB transcripts. Here immunoSEQ multiplex PCR was the method, and the copy in TCRdb shows in-frame clones only, minus some. Counted here are approximately 150,000 clones, over 9.5% occurring once; the ten biggest clones make up around 1.4%. Input material: naive CD4+ T cells from blood. The receptors originated from a man aged 18 to 30 in good health.

The gene calls are TRBV7-2 and TRBJ1-1; 7 bases fit TRBD1. The trim removed 5 bases at V and 5 bases at J, leaving 11 bases unmatched. The CDR3 is 15 amino acids. The germline V gene encodes CDR1 SGHTA and CDR2 FQGNSA. The CDR3 is CASSASKTGETEAFF. Written as DNA, the CDR3 is TGTGCCAGCAGCGCTTCCAAAACAGGGGAGACTGAAGCTTTCTTT.

The chain combines TRBV7-9 with TRBJ2-1; 10 nucleotides align to TRBD1. The CDR3 totals 15 residues. The V gene end was trimmed by 6 bases and the J gene end by 4 bases; junction bases not matched to a gene: 6. Germline V lookup: CDR1 SEHNR, CDR2 FQNEAQ (reference sequence). CDR3 sequence: CASSRGQGEYNEQFF. Here the CDR3 DNA reads TGTGCCAGCAGTCGCGGACAGGGGGAGTACAATGAGCAGTTCTTC.

This clone has just a few counts. The V call is TRBV6-1, the J call TRBJ2-2; possible D gene TRBD1, 5 bases. The CDR3 covers 15 residues. V was shortened by 10 bases and J by 4 bases, with 19 bases between the two germline ends. Looked up from germline, CDR1 is MNHNS and CDR2 is SASEGT. The DNA of the CDR3 is TGTGCCACCGACTCAGGCAGGGTGGGCACCGGGGAGCTGTTTTTT. Protein sequence: CATDSGRVGTGELFF.

Only a few counts were recorded for this clone. The chain couples TRBV10-3 to TRBJ1-1, with 8 positions matching TRBD1. This CDR3 has 14 amino acids. Trimming cost V 8 bases and J 5 bases; bases outside gene matches: 10. CDR1 and CDR2 from the germline V gene are ENHRY and SYGVKD. The chain's CDR3 is CAIDGTGPGTEAFF. The CDR3 bases are TGTGCCATCGACGGGACAGGCCCTGGGACTGAAGCTTTCTTT.

This clone was picked up a small number of times. The chain has TRBV6-1 and TRBJ2-5; no clear D gene. CDR3 length equals 13 residues. Deletions cut 3 bases from V and 1 base from J, with 6 bases between. The germline CDR1 and CDR2 sequences are MNHNS and SASEGT. CDR3 in DNA: TGTGCCAGCAGTGATGACTTCCAAGAGACCCAGTACTTC. Its translation is CASSDDFQETQYF.

The chain combines TRBV9 with TRBJ2-7; 7 bases map to TRBD1. Germline values: CDR1 SGDLS, CDR2 YYNGEE. The CDR3 is made up of 14 amino acids. Trimming at V came to 3 bases and at J to 5 bases, leaving 8 bases not matched to a gene. DNA for the CDR3: TGTGCCAGCAGCGCTACACAGGGGTTCCACGAGCAGTACTTC. Its translation is CASSATQGFHEQYF.

This clone has just a few counts. The J gene is TRBJ2-5, the V gene TRBV9, with D possibly TRBD1 on 6 matching bases. The V and J ends lost 4 bases and 0 bases respectively, with 13 bases between them. In germline, CDR1 is SGDLS, CDR2 YYNGEE. The CDR3 covers 15 residues. The CDR3 DNA reads as TGTGCCAGCAGCAAACCAGACAGGTACCAAGAGACCCAGTACTTC. It translates to CASSKPDRYQETQYF.

This clone appeared many times. The chain is built from TRBV7-2 and TRBJ2-3; D is unclear. The CDR3 has 15 amino acids. V shed 1 base and J shed 2 bases, with 10 bases lying between them. Germline V lookup: CDR1 SGHTA, CDR2 FQGNSA. The CDR3 protein is CASSLVYGATDTQYF. The CDR3 nucleotides read TGTGCCAGCAGCTTAGTTTACGGAGCCACAGATACGCAGTATTTT.

This clone came up a few times. The rearrangement links TRBV5-1 to TRBJ1-1; 9 nucleotides match TRBD1. V lost 4 bases and J lost 6; bases outside the gene matches: 10. The CDR3 is 15 amino acids. Germline values: CDR1 SGHRS, CDR2 YFSETQ. The CDR3 DNA follows: TGCGCCAGCAGCGTCCTGAGGACAGGGGAATCTGAAGCTTTCTTT. Its protein product is CASSVLRTGESEAFF.

This clone appeared a few times. This sequence joins TRBV5-1 and TRBJ2-7, with 7 positions matching TRBD1. After removal of 3 bases from V and 6 bases from J, the junction contained 6 bases not matched to a gene. The length of the CDR3 is 13 residues. Germline V gene lookup returns CDR1 SGHRS and CDR2 YFSETQ. CDR3 loop: CASSSTYRGEQYF. The CDR3 nucleotides are TGCGCCAGCAGCTCGACCTACAGGGGCGAGCAGTACTTC.

The table lists this clone with a few counts. The chain joins TRBV6-1 to TRBJ2-7; the match to TRBD1 covers 7 bases. Germline V CDR1 and CDR2: MNHNS, SASEGT. This CDR3 is built from 14 residues. V was pared by 1 base and J by 3 bases, with 3 bases of the junction left unmatched. The CDR3, as DNA: TGTGCCAGCAGTGAAGGGACAGGATACTACGAGCAGTACTTC. Translating gives CASSEGTGYYEQYF.

In this sample, this clone turned up a few times. The chain joins TRBV2 to TRBJ2-7; weak D call: TRBD1 (6 bases). CDR1 and CDR2 from the germline V gene are SNHLY and FYNNEI. The CDR3 loop spans 16 amino acids. V was clipped by 0 bases and J by 3 bases, with 15 bases between them. CDR3 DNA sequence: TGTGCCAGCAGTGAAGCGCTGGGTCAGGGGATCTACGAGCAGTACTTC. This sequence encodes CASSEALGQGIYEQYF.

CDR3 DNA: TGCGCCAGCAGCTTGGCCGTGACAGGGGGCTTCTACAATGAGCAGTTCTTC. Amino acid sequence: CASSLAVTGGFYNEQFF. This chain joins TRBV5-1 and TRBJ2-1; 10 nucleotides line up with TRBD1. Losses at the gene ends were 0 bases for V and 3 bases for J; bases not matched to a gene: 6. In germline, CDR1 is SGHRS, CDR2 YFSETQ. The CDR3 sequence is 17 residues long. Based on the CDR3 plus reference TRBV5-1 and TRBJ2-1, the full variable domain is KAGVTQTPRYLIKTRGQQVTLSCSPISGHRSVSWYQQTPGQGLQFLFEYFSETQRNKGNFPGRFSGRQFSNSRSEMNVSTLELGDSALYLCASSLAVTGGFYNEQFFGPGTRLTVL.

CDR3 protein: CAWSGLGNTGELFF. The CDR3 nucleotides are TGTGCCTGGAGTGGACTAGGGAACACCGGGGAGCTGTTTTTT. The chain combines TRBV30 with TRBJ2-2; weak D call: TRBD2 (6 bases). The CDR3 is 14 residues long. Germline loops: CDR1 GTSNPN, CDR2 SVGIG (reference sequence). The ends were cut back, 1 base at V and 1 base at J, with 7 bases in the middle.

Turning to this clone: At one end the junction does not follow the germline gene, possibly because of a read error. V and J are TRBV5-1 and TRBJ1-6, with D maybe TRBD1 (5 bases). The CDR3 extends over 14 amino acids. Looked up from germline, CDR1 is SGHRS and CDR2 is YFSETQ. CDR3 nucleotides: TGCGCCAGCAGTTTGGGGCCGTCAAATTCACCCCTCCACTTT. Encoded protein: CASSLGPSNSPLHF.